A selection of T cell receptor beta chains follows, all from one sample in a study of T cell changes during pregnancy in multiple sclerosis. Clones were sequenced by immunoSEQ multiplex PCR, and TCRdb holds only the in-frame ones, with some missing. The sample has almost 50,000 clones; roughly 92% are singletons. Sequencing used CD4+ T cells from peripheral blood mononuclear cells, obtained in the second trimester of pregnancy. All receptors come from a female donor in good health, enrolled as a control in a pregnancy study. Both conserved end residues are part of each CDR3. The D gene is left open where the match is weak. The size of a clone is reported for some rows only, either as once, few or many, or as a class for expanded clones.

size	J	V	D	CDR3	DNA
once	TRBJ1-3	TRBV7-2	NA	CASSLEFLSSGNTIYF	TGTGCCAGCAGCTTAGAGTTTCTGAGCTCTGGAAACACCATATATTTT
NA	TRBJ2-7	TRBV27	NA	CASSSPHRFSYEQYF	TGTGCCAGCAGTTCACCCCACAGGTTCTCCTACGAGCAGTACTTC
NA	TRBJ2-3	TRBV19	TRBD2	CASSIASGGPADTQYF	TGTGCCAGTAGTATCGCTAGCGGGGGGCCCGCAGATACGCAGTATTTT
NA	TRBJ1-5	TRBV2	NA	CASSELNSNQPQHF	TGTGCCAGCAGTGAACTTAATAGCAATCAGCCCCAGCATTTT
NA	TRBJ2-5	TRBV4-1	TRBD2	CASSLLAGGYQETQYF	TGCGCCAGCAGCCTCCTAGCGGGGGGCTACCAAGAGACCCAGTACTTC
NA	TRBJ2-5	TRBV5-1	TRBD2	CASSHLGLAGQETQYF	TGCGCCAGCAGCCACTTAGGACTAGCGGGGCAAGAGACCCAGTACTTC
NA	TRBJ1-1	TRBV11-3	NA	CASSPQSGRNTEAFF	TGTGCCAGCAGCCCACAGTCAGGGCGCAACACTGAAGCTTTCTTT
NA	TRBJ1-4	TRBV11-2	TRBD1	CASSPSTGTNEKLFF	TGTGCCAGCAGTCCTTCGACAGGGACTAATGAAAAACTGTTTTTT
NA	TRBJ1-1	TRBV7-9	NA	CASSLSGNEAFF	TGTGCCAGCAGCTTATCAGGTAATGAAGCTTTCTTT
NA	TRBJ1-1	TRBV7-2	NA	CASSQSQDGRDF	TGTGCCAGCAGCCAATCGCAGGATGGGCGGGACTTT
NA	TRBJ1-3	TRBV19	TRBD1	CASRDRGRNTIYF	TGTGCCTCGCGGGACAGGGGGAGAAACACCATATATTTT
NA	TRBJ1-1	TRBV11-3	TRBD1	CASEAGGLDTEAFF	TGTGCCAGCGAGGCAGGGGGTCTAGACACTGAAGCTTTCTTT
NA	TRBJ1-1	TRBV2	TRBD1	CASSGGQGRTEAFF	TGTGCCAGCAGTGGTGGACAGGGTCGGACTGAAGCTTTCTTT
NA	TRBJ2-3	TRBV7-2	TRBD1	CASSNRGRTDTQYF	TGTGCCAGCAGCAACAGGGGGAGAACAGATACGCAGTATTTT
NA	TRBJ2-5	TRBV27	NA	CASSFRRGNQETQYF	TGTGCCAGCAGTTTTCGAAGGGGAAACCAAGAGACCCAGTACTTC
once	TRBJ1-1	TRBV7-2	NA	CASSLLLTEAFF	TGTGCCAGCAGCTTACTCTTAACTGAAGCTTTCTTT
NA	TRBJ1-1	TRBV13	NA	CASSLRPSGAFF	TGTGCCAGCAGCTTACGACCCAGCGGAGCTTTCTTT
NA	TRBJ1-3	TRBV6-5	NA	CASSYRTTSGNTIYF	TGTGCCAGCAGTTACAGGACAACCTCTGGAAACACCATATATTTT
NA	TRBJ2-7	TRBV5-5	TRBD1	CASSGQDSSYEQYF	TGTGCCAGCAGCGGACAGGACAGCTCCTACGAGCAGTACTTC
NA	TRBJ2-7	TRBV7-2	TRBD2	CASSRSGGSSYEQYF	TGTGCCAGCAGCAGGAGCGGGGGGTCCTCCTACGAGCAGTACTTC
NA	TRBJ1-1	TRBV6-5	NA	CASRRQNMNTEAFF	TGTGCCAGCAGACGACAGAACATGAACACTGAAGCTTTCTTT
NA	TRBJ2-3	TRBV18	NA	CASSQMRGIRTDTQYF	TGTGCCAGCTCACAAATGCGGGGAATCCGCACAGATACGCAGTATTTT
NA	TRBJ1-6	TRBV11-2	NA	CASSPLGTGESPLHF	TGTGCCAGCAGCCCTCTGGGTACGGGGGAATCACCCCTCCACTTT
once	TRBJ2-1	TRBV4-2	NA	CASSQDGQEQFF	TGTGCCAGCAGCCAAGATGGACAGGAGCAGTTCTTC
NA	TRBJ2-5	TRBV5-1	TRBD1	CASSKRDGTVQETQYF	TGCGCCAGCAGCAAGCGAGATGGGACAGTCCAAGAGACCCAGTACTTC
NA	TRBJ2-4	TRBV2	TRBD2	CASTQRGGHGKNIQYF	TGTGCCAGCACCCAGCGGGGGGGCCATGGCAAAAACATTCAGTACTTC
few	TRBJ1-2	TRBV4-2	NA	CASSQARVGYGYTF	TGTGCCAGCAGCCAAGCCAGGGTGGGGTATGGCTACACCTTC
NA	TRBJ1-5	TRBV10-1	NA	CASGSGQYSNQPQHF	TGCGCCAGCGGCTCAGGGCAATATAGCAATCAGCCCCAGCATTTT
NA	TRBJ1-2	TRBV19	TRBD1	CASSPGQINYGYTF	TGTGCCAGTAGTCCGGGACAGATTAACTATGGCTACACCTTC
few	TRBJ1-1	TRBV9	NA	CASSVGQGTEAFF	TGTGCCAGCAGCGTAGGTCAGGGCACTGAAGCTTTCTTT
NA	TRBJ2-7	TRBV4-3	NA	CASSQDAAAIDEQYF	TGCGCCAGCAGCCAAGATGCGGCAGCTATAGACGAGCAGTACTTC
NA	TRBJ2-7	TRBV7-9	NA	CASSSTIVYEQYF	TGTGCCAGCAGCTCCACGATAGTCTACGAGCAGTACTTC
NA	TRBJ1-3	TRBV4-2	NA	CASSPRGTSGNTIYF	TGTGCCAGCAGCCCCCGCGGGACGTCCGGAAACACCATATATTTT
NA	TRBJ2-7	TRBV28	TRBD2	CAIRVAGVYEQYF	TGTGCCATACGAGTAGCGGGGGTATACGAGCAGTACTTC
NA	TRBJ1-6	TRBV30	NA	CAWSQQGERNSPLHF	TGTGCCTGGAGTCAACAGGGAGAAAGGAATTCACCCCTCCACTTT
NA	TRBJ2-5	TRBV11-2	TRBD1	CASRPGQGMRVRETQYF	TGTGCCAGCAGACCCGGACAGGGGATGAGGGTCAGGGAGACCCAGTACTTC
NA	TRBJ1-2	TRBV20-1	NA	CSANDGYGYTF	TGCAGTGCAAACGACGGGTATGGCTACACCTTC
NA	TRBJ1-5	TRBV6-6	NA	CASSPDRQPQHF	TGTGCCAGCAGTCCCGACAGACAGCCCCAGCATTTT
NA	TRBJ2-7	TRBV11-3	TRBD2	CASSPSGTSDYEQYF	TGTGCCAGCAGCCCATCGGGGACTAGCGATTACGAGCAGTACTTC
NA	TRBJ2-5	TRBV2	NA	CASSEIRGPQETQYF	TGTGCCAGCAGTGAGATACGGGGTCCCCAAGAGACCCAGTACTTC
once	TRBJ1-3	TRBV19	NA	CASSTVHGLSGNTIYF	TGTGCCAGTAGTACCGTACACGGACTCTCTGGAAACACCATATATTTT
NA	TRBJ2-7	TRBV4-2	NA	CASSQDRRDEQYF	TGTGCCAGCAGCCAAGATCGGAGAGACGAGCAGTACTTC
few	TRBJ1-1	TRBV7-2	NA	CASSPQVGNTEAFF	TGTGCCAGCAGCCCGCAGGTGGGTAACACTGAAGCTTTCTTT
NA	TRBJ2-4	TRBV18	NA	CASSPKQINIQYF	TGTGCCAGCTCACCAAAACAAATAAACATTCAGTACTTC
NA	TRBJ2-2	TRBV27	TRBD1	CASQGQGANTGELFF	TGTGCCAGCCAGGGACAGGGGGCGAACACCGGGGAGCTGTTTTTT
NA	TRBJ1-5	TRBV15	NA	CATSSRGNQPQHF	TGTGCCACCAGCAGTCGGGGAAATCAGCCCCAGCATTTT
NA	TRBJ1-4	TRBV5-1	TRBD1	CASSLYDRAGEKLFF	TGCGCCAGCAGCCTTTATGACAGGGCAGGCGAAAAACTGTTTTTT
NA	TRBJ2-7	TRBV2	TRBD1	CASSDGGTGPPGEQYF	TGTGCCAGCAGTGATGGTGGGACAGGGCCGCCTGGCGAGCAGTACTTC
NA	TRBJ2-5	TRBV7-3	NA	CASSSTHQETQYF	TGTGCCAGCAGCAGCACCCACCAAGAGACCCAGTACTTC
NA	TRBJ1-4	TRBV10-3	TRBD1	CASSPGTGTNEKLFF	TGTGCCTCCAGTCCCGGGACAGGGACTAATGAAAAACTGTTTTTT
NA	TRBJ2-5	TRBV7-2	TRBD2	CASSLVGQLAGGPGTQYF	TGTGCCAGCAGCTTAGTTGGGCAACTAGCGGGGGGGCCCGGGACCCAGTACTTC
NA	TRBJ1-2	TRBV30	NA	CAWIGRTGRKWNYGYTF	TGTGCCTGGATCGGTAGAACAGGGAGAAAATGGAACTATGGCTACACCTTC
NA	TRBJ1-2	TRBV9	NA	CASSSVGRRGYTF	TGTGCCAGCAGCTCCGTGGGCCGTAGGGGCTACACCTTC
NA	TRBJ2-1	TRBV12-5	TRBD1	CASGPGQGRNEQFF	TGTGCTAGTGGCCCCGGACAGGGTAGAAATGAGCAGTTCTTC
NA	TRBJ2-5	TRBV19	NA	CASSMRLGGEQYF	TGTGCCAGTAGTATGAGGCTGGGGGGAGAGCAGTACTTC
NA	TRBJ1-1	TRBV5-5	NA	CASREPLFTASEAFF	TGTGCCAGCAGGGAGCCCCTTTTTACGGCCAGTGAAGCTTTCTTT